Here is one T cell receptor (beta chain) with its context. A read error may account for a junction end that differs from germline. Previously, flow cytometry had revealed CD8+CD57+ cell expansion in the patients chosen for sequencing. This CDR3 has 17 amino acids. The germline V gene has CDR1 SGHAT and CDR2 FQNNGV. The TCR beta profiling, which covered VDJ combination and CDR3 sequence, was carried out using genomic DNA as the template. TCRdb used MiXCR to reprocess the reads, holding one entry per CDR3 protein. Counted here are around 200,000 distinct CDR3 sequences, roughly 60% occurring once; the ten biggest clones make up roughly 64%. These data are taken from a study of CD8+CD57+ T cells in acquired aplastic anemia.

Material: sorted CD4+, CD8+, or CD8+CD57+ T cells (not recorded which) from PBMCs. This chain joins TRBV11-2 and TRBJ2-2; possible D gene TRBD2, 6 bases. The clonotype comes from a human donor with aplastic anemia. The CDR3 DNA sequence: TGTGCCGGCAGCCAAGACGGGGGAAACTACCAAACCGGGGAGCTGTTTTTT. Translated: CAGSQDGGNYQTGELFF.